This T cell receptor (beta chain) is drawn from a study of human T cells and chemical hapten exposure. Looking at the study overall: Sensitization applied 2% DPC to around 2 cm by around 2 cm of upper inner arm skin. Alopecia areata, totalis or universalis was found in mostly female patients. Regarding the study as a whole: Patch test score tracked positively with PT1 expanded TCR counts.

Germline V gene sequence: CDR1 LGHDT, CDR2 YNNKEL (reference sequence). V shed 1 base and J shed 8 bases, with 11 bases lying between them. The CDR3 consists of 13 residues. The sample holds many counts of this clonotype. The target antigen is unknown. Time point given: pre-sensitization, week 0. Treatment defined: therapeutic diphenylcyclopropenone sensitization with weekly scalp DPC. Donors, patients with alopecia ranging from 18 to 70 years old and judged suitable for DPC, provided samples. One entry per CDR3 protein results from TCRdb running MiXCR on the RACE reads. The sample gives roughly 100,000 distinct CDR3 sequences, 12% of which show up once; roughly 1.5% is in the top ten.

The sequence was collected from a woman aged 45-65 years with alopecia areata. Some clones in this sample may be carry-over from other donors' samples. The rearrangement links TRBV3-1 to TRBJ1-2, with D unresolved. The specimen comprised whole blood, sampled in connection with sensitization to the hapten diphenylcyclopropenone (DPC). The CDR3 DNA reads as TGTGCCAGCAGCCAAGTGGGGATACGGGGCTACACCTTC. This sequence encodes CASSQVGIRGYTF.